Shown below are 13 T cell receptor beta chains from a single sample sequenced in a study of blood T cell repertoires in COVID-19. TCRdb's copy holds only in-frame clones and misses some; the assay was immunoSEQ multiplex PCR. The sample consists of 200,000 or so clones, over 70% of them appearing once. Sequencing was carried out using peripheral blood. Receptor source: a man between 60 and 75 years old with active or convalescent COVID-19.

The genes are TRBV12-3 or TRBV12-4 and TRBJ2-7; 7 nucleotides agree with TRBD1. V was clipped by 3 bases and J by 7 bases; unmatched bases: 6. CDR3 length: 13 amino acids. The CDR3 nucleotides read TGTGCCAGCAGTTTCGACAGGGTGGGAGAGCAGTACTTC. It codes for CASSFDRVGEQYF.

This chain connects TRBV13 to TRBJ2-1, with a weak D call TRBD1 (5 bases). The V end lost 7 bases, the J end lost 5 bases, and 15 bases lay between the germline ends. Germline V gives CDR1 PRHDT, CDR2 FYEKMQ (reference sequence). The CDR3 extends over 14 amino acids. The CDR3 DNA follows: TGTGCCAGCACGGACATCGGACGGGACAATGAGCAGTTCTTC. Translating it yields CASTDIGRDNEQFF.

There are a few counts of this clone. V and J are TRBV5-1 and TRBJ1-2; a weak D match, TRBD1 (5 bases). The CDR3 consists of 14 residues. V lost 4 bases to trimming and J lost 8 bases, with 18 bases between them. CDR1 and CDR2 (germline): SGHRS, YFSETQ. This CDR3 is CASSAGTAGGGYTF. DNA of the CDR3: TGCGCCAGCAGCGCCGGGACGGCCGGGGGAGGCTACACCTTC.

The chain employs TRBV19 and TRBJ2-1, with a possible D match to TRBD2 (5 bases). V was cut by 0 bases and J by 5 bases, with 14 bases left in between. The germline gives CDR1 LNHDA, CDR2 SQIVND (reference sequence). The CDR3 extends over 16 amino acids. CDR3 region: CASSIDVGMKDNEQFF. The CDR3 nucleotides are TGTGCCAGTAGTATAGACGTCGGGATGAAGGACAATGAGCAGTTCTTC.

This clone was picked up a small number of times. The V call is TRBV19, the J call TRBJ1-5; unclear D gene. Deletions cut 2 bases from V and 6 bases from J, with 5 bases between. The CDR3 runs to 12 residues. CDR1 and CDR2 from the germline V gene are LNHDA and SQIVND (reference sequence). This CDR3 reads CASSIRGQPQHF. CDR3 nucleotides: TGTGCCAGTAGTATAAGAGGTCAGCCCCAGCATTTT. Drawing the rest from reference TRBV19 and TRBJ1-5, the complete variable domain is DGGITQSPKYLFRKEGQNVTLSCEQNLNHDAMYWYRQDPGQGLRLIYYSQIVNDFQKGDIAEGYSVSREKKESFPLTVTSAQKNPTAFYLCASSIRGQPQHFGDGTRLSIL.

This clone appeared once. This chain uses TRBV5-1 with TRBJ2-3, with D possibly TRBD2 on 5 matching bases. The germline V and J ends were trimmed by 2 bases and 2 bases, with 9 bases remaining between them. CDR1 and CDR2 from the germline V gene are SGHRS and YFSETQ. CDR3 length: 14 amino acids. The CDR3 here is CASSLQRTTDTQYF. The CDR3 nucleotides are TGCGCCAGCAGCTTACAGCGGACCACAGATACGCAGTATTTT.

This clone was seen more than once but under ten times. The chain employs TRBV7-7 and TRBJ2-5; D is possibly TRBD1 (6 bases). CDR1 and CDR2 (germline): SSHAT, FNYEAQ (reference sequence). The CDR3 extends over 15 amino acids. Trimming took 1 base from V and 4 from J, leaving 13 bases between them. The CDR3 sequence is CASSLVRGTLETQYF. In DNA, the CDR3 is TGTGCCAGCAGCTTAGTTAGAGGGACACTAGAGACCCAGTACTTC. The whole variable domain, remainder taken from reference TRBV7-7 and TRBJ2-5, is GAGVSQSPRYKVTKRGQDVTLRCDPISSHATLYWYQQALGQGPEFLTYFNYEAQPDKSGLPSDRFSAERPEGSISTLTIQRTEQRDSAMYRCASSLVRGTLETQYFGPGTRLLVL.

V and J are TRBV6-5 and TRBJ2-1; a possible D gene is TRBD2 (5 bases). Germline V lookup: CDR1 MNHEY, CDR2 SVGAGI. The CDR3 has 15 amino acids. The V gene lost 7 bases and the J gene lost 3 bases, with 16 bases spanning the gap. The CDR3 DNA is TGTGCCAGCAACCCCCGAGCGGCTAACTACAATGAGCAGTTCTTC. It specifies CASNPRAANYNEQFF.

The chain is built from TRBV6-5 and TRBJ1-6, with a possible D match to TRBD1 (5 bases). The length of the CDR3 is 13 residues. Trimming removed 10 bases from V and 10 bases from J, with 17 bases in between. Germline CDR1 is MNHEY and CDR2 is SVGAGI. The CDR3 nucleotides are TGTGCCACCTCCCGCAGGGAAGAATCACCCCTCCACTTT. Protein product: CATSRREESPLHF.

The chain recombines TRBV6-5 with TRBJ1-4, with D perhaps TRBD1 (6 bases). In germline, CDR1 is MNHEY, CDR2 SVGAGI. CDR3 size: 15 residues. The germline V and J ends were trimmed by 4 bases and 8 bases, with 17 bases remaining between them. The CDR3 DNA reads as TGTGCCAGCAGTTCCCAGGGGATTCTTGGGGAAAAACTGTTTTTT. It yields the protein CASSSQGILGEKLFF.

This rearrangement joins TRBV7-9 to TRBJ2-7; no firm D call. V was cut by 1 base and J by 5 bases, with 12 bases left in between. CDR1 SEHNR and CDR2 FQNEAQ come from the germline V gene (reference sequence). This CDR3 comprises 14 residues. CDR3 in DNA: TGTGCCAGCAGCTTAGAGGAGAGCCCTGACGAGCAGTACTTC. Translated: CASSLEESPDEQYF.

Written as DNA, the CDR3 is TGTGCCAGCACCCTTCGGAGCGGGAATAGGGATGAGCAGTTCTTC. The encoded protein is CASTLRSGNRDEQFF. V usage is TRBV28 and J usage is TRBJ2-1; 7 bases agree with TRBD2. This CDR3 has 15 residues. The germline V gene has CDR1 MDHEN and CDR2 SYDVKM. With V trimmed by 7 bases and J by 8 bases, 14 bases remained unmatched.

This clone was counted at least ten times. V usage is TRBV14 and J usage is TRBJ2-7, with a weak D call TRBD1 (5 bases). Germline V gene data show CDR1 as SGHDN and CDR2 as FVKESK. The CDR3 runs to 14 residues. V shed 2 bases and J shed 2 bases, with 10 bases lying between them. CDR3 region: CASSQFTGPYEQYF. The CDR3, as DNA: TGTGCCAGCAGCCAATTTACAGGTCCCTACGAGCAGTACTTC.